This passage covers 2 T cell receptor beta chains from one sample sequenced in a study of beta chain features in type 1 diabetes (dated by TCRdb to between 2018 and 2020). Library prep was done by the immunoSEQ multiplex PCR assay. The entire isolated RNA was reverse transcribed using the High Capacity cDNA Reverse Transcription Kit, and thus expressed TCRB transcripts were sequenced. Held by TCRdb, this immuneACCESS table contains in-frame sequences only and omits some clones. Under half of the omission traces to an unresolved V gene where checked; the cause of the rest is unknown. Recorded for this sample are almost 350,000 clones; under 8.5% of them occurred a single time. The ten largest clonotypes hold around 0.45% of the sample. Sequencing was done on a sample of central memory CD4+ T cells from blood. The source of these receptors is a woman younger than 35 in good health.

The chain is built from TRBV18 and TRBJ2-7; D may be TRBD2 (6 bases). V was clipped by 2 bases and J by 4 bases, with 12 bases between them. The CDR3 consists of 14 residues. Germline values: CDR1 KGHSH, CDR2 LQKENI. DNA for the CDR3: TGTGCCAGCTCACCAATGGGGGAGGCATACGAGCAGTACTTC. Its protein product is CASSPMGEAYEQYF.

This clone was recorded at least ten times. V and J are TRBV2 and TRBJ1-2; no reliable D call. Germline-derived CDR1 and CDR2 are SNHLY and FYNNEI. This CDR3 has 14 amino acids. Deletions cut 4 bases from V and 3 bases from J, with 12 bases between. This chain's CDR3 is CASSAGREYYGYTF. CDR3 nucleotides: TGTGCCAGCAGTGCGGGCAGAGAGTACTATGGCTACACCTTC.